This T cell receptor (beta chain) was sequenced during a study of vaccination and CD4 T cells after COVID-19. Overall study: Six males and four females, two of them Hispanic, were enrolled as convalescents. Some control cultures received a CEFX pool, which served as the positive control. Others received an HIV-1 Nef pool or no peptide.

As to this clonotype: The antigen remains unidentified.

The sample's treatment: approximately 9-day PBMC culture with coronavirus spike peptide pools or control peptides (ViraFEST assay). Using peptide pools, antigen-specific T cells were expanded in ViraFEST before TCRs were sequenced. The medium had half its volume replaced with fresh IL-2 medium on days 3 and 7. Germline loops: CDR1 MNHNS, CDR2 SASEGT. The length of the CDR3 is 13 residues. Trimming stripped 7 bases from V and 4 bases from J, with 12 bases between. The Oncomine TCR Beta short-read assay was what sequenced the DNA obtained from cultured CD4+ T cells. TCRdb reanalysed the PCR reads using MiXCR and keeps one entry per CDR3 protein. Among 5,000 or so distinct CDR3 sequences listed, roughly 30% were seen once.

This TCR was sampled from a human donor who had recovered from COVID-19. This sequence joins TRBV6-1 and TRBJ2-3; no reliable D call. The specimen was CD4+ T cells from blood, cultured in vitro, collected after SARS-CoV-2 vaccination. CDR3 protein: CASNELTADTQYF. In DNA form, the CDR3 reads TGTGCCAGCAACGAGCTTACGGCAGATACGCAGTATTTT.